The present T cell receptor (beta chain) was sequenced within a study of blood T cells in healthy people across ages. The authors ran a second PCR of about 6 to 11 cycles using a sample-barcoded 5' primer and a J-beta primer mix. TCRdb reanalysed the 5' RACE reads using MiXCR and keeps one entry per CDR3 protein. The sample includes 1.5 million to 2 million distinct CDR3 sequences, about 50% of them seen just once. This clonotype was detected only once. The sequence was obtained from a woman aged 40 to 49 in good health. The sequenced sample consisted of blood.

The CDR3, as DNA: TGTGCCAGCAGCTTAGATGGATACTCCGCACAAGATACGCAGTATTTT. As protein: CASSLDGYSAQDTQYF. The genes are TRBV11-2 and TRBJ2-3; D unresolved. The CDR3 covers 16 residues. The germline gives CDR1 SGHAT, CDR2 FQNNGV. Trimming took 0 bases from V and 5 from J, leaving 15 bases between them.